What follows describes a single T cell receptor (beta chain). In its sample, this clonotype was seen many times. The specificity of this receptor is unknown. Base qualities are not at hand, and no much larger clone is one base apart. The sample is drawn from a study of early T cells in non-severe SARS-CoV-2 infection (dated by TCRdb to about 2021). Study-level background: TCR sequencing used bulk RNA from unsorted whole blood, so alpha and beta chains could not be paired.

The library was generated by 5' RACE. Sequencing was performed on a NextSeq 500. Unique molecular identifiers were attached to individual cDNA molecules in the TCR library protocol so that sequencing error and PCR bias could be corrected. TCR alpha and beta chains were both sequenced, and the abundances of alpha and beta sequences in each sample were closely correlated with each other. In the authors' own workflow: Decombinator V4 was used to perform V gene, J gene and CDR3 annotation of TCR sequences. TCRs were defined as expanded if a significant change between any two time points was detected under a Poisson model with p below 0.0001. TCR abundances were normalised to the total number of TCRs sequenced in each sample and reported as counts per million. MAIT TCRs were defined by TRAV1-2 paired with TRAJ12, TRAJ20 or TRAJ33, and iNKT TCRs by TRAV10 paired with TRAJ18. A search of VDJdb, accessed on 1 November 2021, was run for TCRs annotated to CMV, EBV and SARS-CoV-2, with TCRs annotated for multiple antigens excluded. The public reads were reanalyzed by TCRdb: fastp trimming at Q25, MiXCR alignment, in-frame beta chains only. Rows are combined by CDR3 protein, so each entry shows the most common genes and DNA. The V and J calls were not made by the authors but by TCRdb's processing. This sample has about 39,000 distinct CDR3 sequences in its table, and less than 8.5% of those were observed once. Roughly 4.8% of the sample belongs to the ten largest clones.

A case-control design nested within a healthcare worker cohort in London, UK, was used, with weekly nasopharyngeal swab PCR tests and blood sampling performed. Healthcare workers were recruited between 23 and 31 March 2020, during the week of the UK lockdown, and were followed weekly for up to about 15 weeks. The CDR3 numbers 15 residues from cysteine through phenylalanine. Here the CDR3 DNA is all that survives: 45 bases in frame from base 1. The CDR1 and CDR2 encoded by the germline V gene are SGHRS and YFSETQ. V has 4 bases trimmed and J has 3 bases trimmed; junction bases matching no gene number 5. Broad study findings and their caveats: Matching against VDJdb was skewed toward anti-spike CD8 responses, likely underestimated virus-specific expansions, and missed private and CD4 specificities.

The chain is made from TRBV5-1 and TRBJ2-1, with 9 central nucleotides matching TRBD2. The sequence came from an adult who was a healthcare worker with PCR-confirmed SARS-CoV-2 infection or an uninfected control (not recorded which). Sequences were obtained from whole blood. The CDR3 protein sequence reads: CASSPASGDYNEQFF. The nucleotide sequence is TGCGCCAGCAGCCCCGCTAGCGGGGACTACAATGAGCAGTTCTTC.